This TCR beta chain was retrieved from a study of human versus mouse CDR3 diversity and MHC coevolution. Study results and caveats: On average, humans showed more CDR3 deletions and insertions than mice. Among all groups, two of three human donors showed least clonal inequality. By iCHAO1, human TCR beta clonotypes numbered about 1.6 million, the most.

The table came from immunoSEQ multiplex PCR; TCRdb's copy has only in-frame clones and leaves some out. This table holds more than 55,000 clones, roughly 94% found once. The germline CDR1 and CDR2 sequences are LNHDA and SQIVND (reference sequence). This CDR3 spans 12 amino acids. With 4 bases clipped from V and 3 bases from J, the junction kept 0 bases outside the gene matches. This clone was picked up one time. Its antigen is undetermined. Sorting isolated naive CD4 T cells lacking CD45RO and expressing CD62L. This clonotype originated in a person aged 55 to 69 in good health. The chain is built from TRBV19 and TRBJ2-7, with 7 nucleotides matching TRBD1. The specimen was naive CD4+ T cells from blood. Subset given: CD45RO-negative CD62L-positive naive CD4 T cells. CDR3 amino acids: CASSTGGYEQYF. CDR3 DNA sequence: TGTGCCAGTAGTACAGGGGGCTACGAGCAGTACTTC.